These 20 T cell receptor beta chains were sequenced from one sample in a study of blood T cell repertoires in COVID-19. Data came from immunoSEQ multiplex PCR; TCRdb stores just in-frame clones and leaves some out. The table has roughly 250,000 clones, over 80% seen once. The sequencing sample was made of peripheral blood. Receptors were obtained from an older woman with active or convalescent COVID-19.

The V gene is TRBV4-1, the J gene TRBJ2-5; perhaps TRBD1 as D (6 bases). Trimming took off 0 bases at V and 0 bases at J, with 11 bases between the two ends. The CDR3 is made up of 16 amino acids. Germline values: CDR1 MGHRA, CDR2 YSYEKL. The CDR3, as DNA: TGCGCCAGCAGCCAAGACGTGGGGGCCTACCAAGAGACCCAGTACTTC. Its protein is CASSQDVGAYQETQYF.

The gene calls are TRBV7-3 and TRBJ2-1; 14 bases line up with TRBD2. The V gene end was trimmed by 2 bases and the J gene end by 8 bases; junction bases not matched to a gene: 2. CDR1 is SGHTA and CDR2 is FQGTGA in the germline V gene. The CDR3 extends over 15 amino acids. In DNA form, the CDR3 reads TGTGCCAGCAGCTTACTGGGACTAGCGGGAGATGAGCAGTTCTTC. It encodes CASSLLGLAGDEQFF.

This chain uses TRBV10-2 with TRBJ1-1; 7 bases agree with TRBD1. The CDR3 runs to 15 residues. Per germline, CDR1 WSHSY and CDR2 SAAADI. V was clipped by 4 bases and J by 1 base; unmatched bases: 6. The CDR3 loop reads CASSASGTANTEAFF. The CDR3 DNA is TGCGCCAGCAGTGCCTCCGGGACAGCGAACACTGAAGCTTTCTTT.

This rearrangement joins TRBV11-3 to TRBJ2-3; TRBD2 matches at 13 bases. This CDR3 spans 17 amino acids. CDR1 and CDR2 (germline): SGHNT, YENEEA. V trimming: 0 bases; J trimming: 4 bases; junction bases outside the gene matches: 4. Here the CDR3 DNA reads TGTGCCAGCAGCTTAGAGGCGACTAGCGGGAGGTCAGATACGCAGTATTTT. Residues: CASSLEATSGRSDTQYF.

This rearrangement joins TRBV7-9 to TRBJ1-1; 10 nucleotides match TRBD1. Germline CDR1 is SEHNR and CDR2 is FQNEAQ (reference sequence). CDR3 size: 15 residues. The trim removed 1 base at V and 4 bases at J, leaving 3 bases unmatched. CDR3 region: CASSLVGTGATEAFF. CDR3 nucleotide sequence: TGTGCCAGCAGCTTAGTTGGGACAGGGGCCACTGAAGCTTTCTTT.

The chain combines TRBV3-1 (or the pseudogene TRBV3-2) with TRBJ2-7, with TRBD1 identical over 7 bases. This CDR3 spans 15 amino acids. Germline V gene lookup returns CDR1 LGHDT and CDR2 YNNKEL (reference sequence). Trimming cost V 4 bases and J 2 bases; bases outside gene matches: 8. The CDR3 DNA reads TGTGCCAGCAGCCGAATGGGACAGCCTACCTACGAGCAGTACTTC. This encodes CASSRMGQPTYEQYF.

The gene calls are TRBV7-8 and TRBJ2-7, with 10 bases identical to TRBD2. V trimming: 6 bases; J trimming: 6 bases; junction bases outside the gene matches: 8. The CDR3 is 14 residues long. Per the germline V gene, CDR1 is SGHVS and CDR2 is FQNEAQ. The CDR3 sequence is CASRPLAGVSEQYF. CDR3 sequence (DNA): TGTGCCAGCAGACCCCTAGCGGGAGTTTCCGAGCAGTACTTC.

This clone was seen only once. The genes are TRBV6-5 and TRBJ1-2; TRBD1 is a possible D gene (6 bases). Trimming cost V 6 bases and J 1 base, with 15 bases left between them. CDR1 is MNHEY, CDR2 SVGAGI, per germline. The CDR3 consists of 15 residues. Here the CDR3 DNA reads TGTGCCAGCAGACGAACCGGACAGCTTAACTATGGCTACACCTTC. It specifies CASRRTGQLNYGYTF.

This clone came up once. This sequence joins TRBV2 and TRBJ2-7, with D maybe TRBD1 (5 bases). Trimming took off 5 bases at V and 3 bases at J, with 17 bases between the two ends. The CDR3 contains 15 residues. Germline CDR1 reads SNHLY; CDR2 reads FYNNEI. CDR3 sequence: CASSMHWETGYEQYF. The DNA for the CDR3 is TGTGCCAGCAGTATGCATTGGGAAACAGGCTACGAGCAGTACTTC.

This chain uses TRBV11-3 with TRBJ2-1; 7 positions agree with TRBD2. V lost 1 base to trimming and J lost 2 bases; unmatched junction nucleotides: 8. The germline CDR1 and CDR2 sequences are SGHNT and YENEEA. The CDR3 sequence is 17 residues long. The CDR3 nucleotides are TGTGCCAGCAGCTTAGTGGGTGGGGAGGGCGCCTACAATGAGCAGTTCTTC. Its protein product is CASSLVGGEGAYNEQFF.

In this sample, this clone turned up once. This sequence joins TRBV5-1 and TRBJ1-3; D is unclear. The V end lost 4 bases, the J end lost 4 bases, and 15 bases lay between the germline ends. Germline CDR1 reads SGHRS; CDR2 reads YFSETQ. CDR3 length equals 15 residues. This CDR3 reads CASSPTESPGNTIYF. As DNA, the CDR3 is TGCGCCAGCAGCCCCACAGAAAGTCCCGGAAACACCATATATTTT. Combining the CDR3 with reference TRBV5-1 and TRBJ1-3 gives the whole variable domain KAGVTQTPRYLIKTRGQQVTLSCSPISGHRSVSWYQQTPGQGLQFLFEYFSETQRNKGNFPGRFSGRQFSNSRSEMNVSTLELGDSALYLCASSPTESPGNTIYFGEGSWLTVV.

This chain links TRBV5-4 with TRBJ2-6; weak D call: TRBD1 (6 bases). Trimming pared 4 bases from V and 0 bases from J, leaving 14 bases between. CDR3 size: 17 residues. From germline, CDR1 is SGHNT and CDR2 YYREEE (reference sequence). CDR3 DNA sequence: TGTGCCAGCAGCCGAGGGGGTCTAATCTCTGGGGCCAACGTCCTGACTTTC. It yields the protein CASSRGGLISGANVLTF.

The V gene is TRBV30, the J gene TRBJ1-3; D possibly corresponds to TRBD1 (5 bases). Germline values: CDR1 GTSNPN, CDR2 SVGIG (reference sequence). V dropped 0 bases and J dropped 2 bases, with 11 bases sitting between them. The CDR3 extends over 15 amino acids. CDR3 in DNA: TGTGCCTGGAGTGTAACCCCGGGGGCTGGAAACACCATATATTTT. Its protein product is CAWSVTPGAGNTIYF.

There are a few counts of this clone. The V gene is TRBV29-1, the J gene TRBJ2-3, with TRBD2 as a possible D gene (6 bases). CDR3 size: 14 residues. CDR1 is SQVTM, CDR2 ANQGSEA, per germline. The chain's CDR3 is CSGMDREWADTQYF. The CDR3 DNA sequence: TGCAGTGGCATGGACCGGGAGTGGGCAGATACGCAGTATTTT.

The rearrangement uses TRBV3-1 (or the pseudogene TRBV3-2) and TRBJ2-3; D possibly corresponds to TRBD2 (6 bases). This CDR3 comprises 16 residues. The germline CDR1 and CDR2 sequences are LGHDT and YNNKEL (reference sequence). The V and J ends lost 4 bases and 2 bases respectively, with 16 bases between them. The CDR3 loop reads CASSRKGLSYTDTQYF. The CDR3 DNA reads TGTGCCAGCAGCCGGAAGGGACTTTCTTACACAGATACGCAGTATTTT.

This chain connects TRBV7-9 to TRBJ1-3, with no clear D. Germline V gene data show CDR1 as SEHNR and CDR2 as FQNEAQ (reference sequence). This CDR3 is built from 16 residues. Trimming removed 5 bases at V and 0 bases at J, with 14 bases between. This chain's CDR3 is CASSESGSPSGNTIYF. Written as DNA, the CDR3 is TGTGCCAGCAGCGAATCCGGGTCCCCCTCTGGAAACACCATATATTTT.

This clone was recorded a few times. The chain uses TRBV3-1 (or the pseudogene TRBV3-2) and TRBJ1-1, with 12 bases aligning to TRBD1. This CDR3 has 18 residues. CDR1 LGHDT and CDR2 YNNKEL come from the germline V gene (reference sequence). With 1 base clipped from V and 0 bases from J, the junction kept 6 bases outside the gene matches. CDR3: CASSQAGTGGRLNTEAFF. The CDR3 region has the DNA TGTGCCAGCAGCCAAGCAGGGACAGGGGGCCGATTGAACACTGAAGCTTTCTTT.

This chain uses TRBV6-5 with TRBJ2-7, with a tentative D call TRBD1 (6 bases). From germline, CDR1 is MNHEY and CDR2 SVGAGI. Deletions cut 5 bases from V and 4 bases from J, with 18 bases between. This CDR3 region has 15 residues. The CDR3 loop is CASSPIQGVGYEQYV. The DNA of the CDR3 is TGTGCCAGCAGTCCCATACAGGGTGTAGGTTACGAGCAGTACGTC.

This chain connects TRBV19 to TRBJ1-6, with D perhaps TRBD1 (6 bases). Trimming left V 5 bases short and J 13 bases short, with 15 bases between. The CDR3 length is 13 residues. Germline V CDR1 and CDR2: LNHDA, SQIVND (reference sequence). DNA for the CDR3: TGTGCCAGTAGTGGGCAGGGGCCATGGCCCCTCCACTTT. Its protein is CASSGQGPWPLHF.

The V call is TRBV7-8, the J call TRBJ2-5; TRBD2 aligns across 10 bases. The trim removed 2 bases at V and 5 bases at J, leaving 8 bases unmatched. This CDR3 comprises 16 residues. Per germline, CDR1 SGHVS and CDR2 FQNEAQ. The CDR3 loop reads CASSLPASGGRETQYF. The CDR3 DNA reads as TGTGCCAGCAGCTTACCCGCTAGCGGGGGCCGGGAGACCCAGTACTTC.